This TCR beta chain was sequenced in a study of spatial heterogeneity in lung cancer. V was pared by 3 bases and J by 5 bases, with 4 bases of the junction left unmatched. Germline CDR1 reads SGDLS; CDR2 reads YYNGEE. This CDR3 spans 14 amino acids. Specified time point: sample taken at primary tumor resection. The authors sequenced whole RNA from tumor, nontumor lung or frozen PBMC without sorting. The approximately 78 donors had untreated early-stage non-small cell lung cancer. TCRdb redid the calling of the 5' RACE reads with MiXCR, one entry per CDR3 protein. In the table there are tens of thousands of distinct CDR3 sequences, 12% of which are singletons. This clonotype has a handful of counts.

This sequence was found in a male donor with early-stage non-small cell lung cancer. This rearrangement joins TRBV9 to TRBJ2-7; TRBD2 matches 11 bases. The sample in question was PBMCs, obtained at surgery. CDR3 DNA sequence: TGTGCCAGCAGCGGACTAGCGGGGTTACACGAGCAGTACTTC. The encoded protein is CASSGLAGLHEQYF.